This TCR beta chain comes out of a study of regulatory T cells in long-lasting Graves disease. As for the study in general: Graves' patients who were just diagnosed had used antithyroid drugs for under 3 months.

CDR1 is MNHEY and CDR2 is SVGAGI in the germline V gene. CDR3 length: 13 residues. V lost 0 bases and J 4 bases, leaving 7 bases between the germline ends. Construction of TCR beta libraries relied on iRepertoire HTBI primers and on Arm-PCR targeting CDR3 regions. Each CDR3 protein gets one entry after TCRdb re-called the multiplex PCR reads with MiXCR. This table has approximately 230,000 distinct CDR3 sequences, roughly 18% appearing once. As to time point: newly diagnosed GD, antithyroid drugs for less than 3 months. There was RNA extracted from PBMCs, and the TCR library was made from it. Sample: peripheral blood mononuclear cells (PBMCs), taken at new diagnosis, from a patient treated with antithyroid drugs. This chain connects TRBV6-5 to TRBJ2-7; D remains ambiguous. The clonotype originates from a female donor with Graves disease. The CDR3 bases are TGTGCCAGCAGTTACTCGATCGGGTACGAGCAGTACTTC. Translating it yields CASSYSIGYEQYF.